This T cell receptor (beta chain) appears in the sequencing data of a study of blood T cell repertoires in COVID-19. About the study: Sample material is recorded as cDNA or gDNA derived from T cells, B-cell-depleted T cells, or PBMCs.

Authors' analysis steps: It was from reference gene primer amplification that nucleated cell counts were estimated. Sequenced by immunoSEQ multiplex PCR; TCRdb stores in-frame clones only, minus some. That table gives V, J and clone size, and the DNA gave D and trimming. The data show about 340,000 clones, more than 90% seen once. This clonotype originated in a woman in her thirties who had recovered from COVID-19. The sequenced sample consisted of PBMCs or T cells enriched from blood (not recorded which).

For the CDR3, the DNA is TGCGCCAGCAGTGGAGCATTTTACGAGCAGTACTTC. It codes for CASSGAFYEQYF. The chain links TRBV10-2 to TRBJ2-7; no clear D. The CDR3 is 12 amino acids. Trimming pared 4 bases from V and 4 bases from J, leaving 8 bases between. The V gene's germline CDR1 is WSHSY and CDR2 SAAADI.